This TCR beta chain is drawn from a study of T cell changes during pregnancy in multiple sclerosis. Trimming left V 6 bases short and J 6 bases short, with 21 bases between. CDR1 is LNHDA, CDR2 SQIVND, per germline (reference sequence). The CDR3 sequence is 16 residues long. The data were produced by immunoSEQ multiplex PCR, yet TCRdb's version contains in-frame clones alone and is incomplete. Of 49,000 or so clones in the sample, 92% were seen once. Sequenced material: CD4+ T cells from peripheral blood mononuclear cells, taken in the second trimester of pregnancy. The chain joins TRBV19 to TRBJ2-1; D might be TRBD2 (6 bases). The TCR was taken from a female donor in good health, enrolled as a control in a pregnancy study. The CDR3 sequence: CASRPSGLAFINEQFF. The CDR3 region has the DNA TGTGCCAGTAGACCCTCGGGGCTAGCGTTCATCAATGAGCAGTTCTTC.